These T cell receptor beta chains were read from a single sample in a study of OX40 agonist ivuxolimab in advanced cancers. The data were produced by immunoSEQ multiplex PCR, yet TCRdb's version contains in-frame clones alone and is incomplete. The sample shows 66,000 or so clones, 77% of them seen only once. The material sequenced was CD4+ or CD8+ T cells sorted from blood, taken in a trial of the OX40 agonist ivuxolimab. Receptor source: an adult with an advanced solid tumor such as melanoma, head and neck, liver or kidney cancer. The CDR3 runs from the conserved cysteine through the conserved F or W. The D gene is left open where the match is weak. Clone size is shown for a subset of rows, as once, few, many or a class of expanded clone.

j_gene	len	abundance	d_gene	v_gene	CDR3aa	CDR3nt
TRBJ2-1	14	-	-	TRBV19	CASSPRDSGNEQFF	TGTGCCAGTAGCCCCCGAGACTCCGGCAATGAGCAGTTCTTC
TRBJ2-2	15	-	-	TRBV4-1	CASSRTRANTGELFF	TGCGCCAGCAGCCGTACTAGGGCGAACACCGGGGAGCTGTTTTTT
TRBJ1-6	13	once	-	TRBV2	CASRIESYSPLHF	TGTGCCAGCAGAATCGAGAGTTATTCACCCCTCCACTTT
TRBJ1-2	11	few	-	TRBV2	CASSRGDGYTF	TGTGCCAGCAGCAGGGGAGACGGCTACACCTTC
TRBJ2-7	13	-	-	TRBV2	CASSEAALYEQYF	TGTGCCAGCAGTGAAGCCGCCCTCTACGAGCAGTACTTC
TRBJ2-5	13	-	-	TRBV7-2	CASSLMVVETQYF	TGTGCCAGCAGCTTAATGGTCGTGGAGACCCAGTACTTC
TRBJ2-5	14	-	-	TRBV7-3	CASSPTGLYETQYF	TGTGCCAGCAGCCCAACCGGACTTTACGAGACCCAGTACTTC
TRBJ1-1	14	-	-	TRBV6-5	CASSLNRENTEAFF	TGTGCCAGCAGCCTGAACAGGGAGAACACTGAAGCTTTCTTT
TRBJ2-2	17	once	-	TRBV11-2	CASSLRAARTNTGELFF	TGTGCCAGCAGCTTAAGAGCGGCACGGACTAACACCGGGGAGCTGTTTTTT
TRBJ1-2	11	-	-	TRBV2	CASRQKGGYTF	TGTGCCAGCCGGCAGAAGGGTGGCTACACCTTC
TRBJ2-7	14	-	TRBD2	TRBV7-8	CASSFLSGSYEQYF	TGTGCCAGCAGCTTTCTTAGCGGGAGTTACGAGCAGTACTTC
TRBJ2-7	11	-	-	TRBV25-1	CASSALLEQYF	TGTGCCAGCAGTGCCCTCCTCGAGCAGTACTTC
TRBJ1-3	13	-	-	TRBV6-5	CASSSAEGNTIYF	TGTGCCAGCAGTTCCGCTGAGGGAAACACCATATATTTT
TRBJ1-1	15	-	-	TRBV11-2	CASSPRAGMNTEAFF	TGTGCCAGCAGCCCCCGAGCGGGCATGAACACTGAAGCTTTCTTT
TRBJ2-7	14	-	-	TRBV6-5	CASRVRDAAYEQYF	TGTGCCAGCAGAGTCCGGGACGCCGCCTACGAGCAGTACTTC
TRBJ1-2	11	-	-	TRBV28	CAAGGTYGYTF	TGTGCCGCGGGGGGGACCTATGGCTACACCTTC
TRBJ2-1	15	-	-	TRBV11-2	CASSYTAGSYNEQFF	TGTGCCAGCAGCTATACCGCGGGTTCCTACAATGAGCAGTTCTTC
TRBJ2-7	14	-	-	TRBV5-5	CASSTNIHPYEQYF	TGTGCCAGCAGCACTAATATTCACCCCTACGAGCAGTACTTC
TRBJ2-2	13	-	-	TRBV2	CASSGQATGELFF	TGTGCCAGCAGTGGTCAAGCAACCGGGGAGCTGTTTTTT
TRBJ1-2	12	-	-	TRBV5-8	CASNLQGYGYTF	TGTGCCAGCAACTTACAGGGCTATGGCTACACCTTC
TRBJ1-2	15	-	-	TRBV10-3	CAISVQPQMSYGYTF	TGTGCCATCAGTGTGCAGCCACAAATGAGCTATGGCTACACCTTC
TRBJ2-3	15	-	-	TRBV5-1	CASSRWDRNTDTQYF	TGCGCCAGCAGCAGGTGGGACCGAAACACAGATACGCAGTATTTT
TRBJ1-1	14	-	-	TRBV4-1	CASSQGFSYTEAFF	TGCGCCAGCAGCCAAGGGTTTAGTTACACTGAAGCTTTCTTT
TRBJ2-2	11	-	-	TRBV29-1	CSGGSAGELFF	TGCAGCGGCGGATCCGCCGGGGAGCTGTTTTTT
TRBJ1-1	13	-	-	TRBV30	CAWNTQGPTEAFF	TGTGCCTGGAACACACAGGGCCCGACTGAAGCTTTCTTT
TRBJ1-1	13	once	-	TRBV19	CASSIVQNTEAFF	TGTGCCAGTAGTATAGTACAGAACACTGAAGCTTTCTTT
TRBJ2-1	16	-	-	TRBV7-3	CASSSGQLFSYNEQFF	TGTGCCAGCAGCTCCGGACAGTTGTTTTCCTACAATGAGCAGTTCTTC
TRBJ2-5	15	-	TRBD2	TRBV2	CASSVERGIQETQYF	TGTGCCAGCAGTGTTGAGCGGGGGATCCAAGAGACCCAGTACTTC
TRBJ2-5	15	-	TRBD1	TRBV6-1	CASRDRENAGETQYF	TGTGCCAGCAGGGACAGGGAGAATGCGGGGGAGACCCAGTACTTC
TRBJ2-1	18	-	-	TRBV9	CASSVVPPEGGSYNEQFF	TGTGCCAGCAGCGTAGTACCCCCGGAGGGGGGCTCCTACAATGAGCAGTTCTTC
TRBJ1-5	16	-	-	TRBV4-1	CASSQANRYSNQPQHF	TGCGCCAGCAGCCAAGCTAACAGATATAGCAATCAGCCCCAGCATTTT
TRBJ1-2	14	-	-	TRBV11-2	CASSYGQSNYGYTF	TGTGCCAGCAGCTACGGACAGTCTAACTATGGCTACACCTTC
TRBJ1-2	14	-	TRBD1	TRBV6-5	CASSLGQGYDGYTF	TGTGCCAGCAGTTTAGGACAGGGATATGATGGCTACACCTTC
TRBJ2-3	18	once	TRBD2	TRBV5-1	CASSSGLAGARSTDTQYF	TGCGCCAGCAGCTCGGGACTAGCGGGAGCGAGGAGCACAGATACGCAGTATTTT
TRBJ1-5	14	-	-	TRBV2	CASSTRQGNQPQHF	TGTGCCAGCAGTACCAGACAGGGCAATCAGCCCCAGCATTTT
TRBJ1-2	14	-	TRBD1	TRBV6-1	CASSELQGAGGYTF	TGTGCCAGCAGTGAATTACAGGGGGCAGGTGGCTACACCTTC
TRBJ2-1	14	once	-	TRBV19	CASRPQGPRGEQFF	TGTGCCAGTAGACCACAAGGGCCAAGGGGTGAGCAGTTCTTC
TRBJ2-7	15	-	-	TRBV12-5	CASGLRVGFPYEQYF	TGTGCTAGTGGTCTAAGGGTAGGATTCCCCTACGAGCAGTACTTC
TRBJ2-7	15	-	-	TRBV6-1	CASSATWTEAYEQYF	TGTGCCAGCAGTGCGACTTGGACAGAGGCCTACGAGCAGTACTTC
TRBJ1-4	16	once	TRBD1	TRBV30	CAWTAARTGGSEKLFF	TGTGCCTGGACCGCCGCCCGGACAGGGGGCTCTGAAAAACTGTTTTTT
TRBJ1-2	12	-	-	TRBV10-3	CAISLGQSGYTF	TGTGCCATCAGTCTTGGACAGAGTGGCTACACCTTC
TRBJ2-5	11	-	-	TRBV7-9	CASSLKETQYF	TGTGCCAGCAGCTTAAAGGAGACCCAGTACTTC
TRBJ2-7	13	-	-	TRBV19	CASVASSSYEQYF	TGTGCCAGCGTAGCGTCAAGCTCCTACGAGCAGTACTTC
TRBJ2-5	14	-	TRBD2	TRBV5-4	CASSLDLAGETQYF	TGTGCCAGCAGCTTGGACCTAGCGGGAGAGACCCAGTACTTC
TRBJ1-2	13	medium-sized	-	TRBV29-1	CSVEGTAGGSYTF	TGCAGCGTTGAAGGGACCGCGGGCGGGAGCTACACCTTC
TRBJ1-5	17	-	-	TRBV28	CASNPLLGNGLNQPQHF	TGTGCCAGCAACCCCCTCCTCGGGAACGGACTGAATCAGCCCCAGCATTTT
TRBJ1-5	15	-	TRBD1	TRBV19	CASSPGQGMGQPQHF	TGTGCCAGTAGCCCCGGACAGGGCATGGGTCAGCCCCAGCATTTT
TRBJ2-3	14	-	-	TRBV5-1	CASRQMTSTDTQYF	TGCGCCAGCAGACAAATGACTAGCACAGATACGCAGTATTTT
TRBJ2-1	14	-	TRBD2	TRBV10-3	CASDTSGIFHEQFF	TGTGCCAGCGATACTAGCGGGATTTTTCATGAGCAGTTCTTC
TRBJ2-1	13	once	TRBD2	TRBV5-1	CASSLNSGRQRFF	TGCGCCAGCAGCTTGAATAGCGGGCGGCAACGGTTCTTC
TRBJ2-7	14	-	-	TRBV30	CAWRGPTLGYEQYF	TGTGCCTGGAGGGGCCCCACACTGGGCTACGAGCAGTACTTC
TRBJ1-3	17	-	-	TRBV4-1	CASSHPFIAGAGNTIYF	TGCGCCAGCAGCCACCCCTTTATCGCAGGGGCTGGAAACACCATATATTTT
TRBJ1-3	17	-	-	TRBV4-1	CASSQASGVGTGNTIYF	TGCGCCAGCAGCCAAGCTTCAGGCGTAGGGACTGGAAACACCATATATTTT
TRBJ2-6	16	-	-	TRBV2	CASTQDSFSGANVLTF	TGTGCCAGCACCCAAGACAGCTTCTCTGGGGCCAACGTCCTGACTTTC
TRBJ2-7	19	-	TRBD2	TRBV7-9	CASTQTVQPGLAGLYEQYF	TGTGCCAGCACCCAAACGGTCCAACCGGGACTAGCGGGATTATACGAGCAGTACTTC
TRBJ1-3	15	-	-	TRBV18	CASSLRESSGNTIYF	TGTGCCAGCTCACTACGGGAGAGCTCTGGAAACACCATATATTTT